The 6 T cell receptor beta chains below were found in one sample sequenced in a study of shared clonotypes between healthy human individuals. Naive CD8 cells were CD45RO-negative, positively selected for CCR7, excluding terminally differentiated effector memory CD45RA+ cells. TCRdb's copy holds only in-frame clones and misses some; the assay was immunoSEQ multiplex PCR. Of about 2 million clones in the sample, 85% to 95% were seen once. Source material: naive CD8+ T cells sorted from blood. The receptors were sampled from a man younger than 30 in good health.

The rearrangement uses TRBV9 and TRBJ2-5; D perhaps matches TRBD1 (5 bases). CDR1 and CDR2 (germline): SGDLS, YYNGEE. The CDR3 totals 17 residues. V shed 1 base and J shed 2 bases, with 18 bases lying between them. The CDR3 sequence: CASSVSEDSQEQETQYF. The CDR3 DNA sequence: TGTGCCAGCAGCGTATCAGAAGATTCACAGGAACAAGAGACCCAGTACTTC.

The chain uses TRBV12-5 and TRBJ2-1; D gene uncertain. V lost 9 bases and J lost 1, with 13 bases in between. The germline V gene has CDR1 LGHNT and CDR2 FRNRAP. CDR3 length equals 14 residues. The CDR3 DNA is TGTGCTAGCGCCACGGACGGGTCCTACAATGAGCAGTTCTTC. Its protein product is CASATDGSYNEQFF.

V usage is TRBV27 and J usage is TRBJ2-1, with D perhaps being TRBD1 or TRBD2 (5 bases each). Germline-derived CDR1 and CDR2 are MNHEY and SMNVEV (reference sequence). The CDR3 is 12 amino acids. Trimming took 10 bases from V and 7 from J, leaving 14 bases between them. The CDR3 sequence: CATRDLGNEQFF. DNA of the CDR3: TGTGCCACCCGGGACCTAGGGAATGAGCAGTTCTTC.

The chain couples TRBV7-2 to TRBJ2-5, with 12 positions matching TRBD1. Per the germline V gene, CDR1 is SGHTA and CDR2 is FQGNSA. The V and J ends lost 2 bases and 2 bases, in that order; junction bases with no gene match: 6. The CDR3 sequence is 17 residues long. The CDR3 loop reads CASSLKGDRGQQETQYF. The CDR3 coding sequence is TGTGCCAGCAGCTTAAAGGGGGACAGGGGGCAACAAGAGACCCAGTACTTC.

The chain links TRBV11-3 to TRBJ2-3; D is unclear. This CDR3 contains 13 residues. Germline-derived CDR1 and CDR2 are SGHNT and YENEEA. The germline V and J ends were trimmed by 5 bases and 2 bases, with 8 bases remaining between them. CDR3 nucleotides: TGTGCCAGCAGCCCGTTGGACACAGATACGCAGTATTTT. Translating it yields CASSPLDTDTQYF.

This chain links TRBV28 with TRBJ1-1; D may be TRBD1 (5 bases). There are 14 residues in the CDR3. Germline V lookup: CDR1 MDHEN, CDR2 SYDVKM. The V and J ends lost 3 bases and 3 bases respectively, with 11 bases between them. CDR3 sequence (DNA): TGTGCCAGCAGTTTCACGCAGGGTTACACTGAAGCTTTCTTT. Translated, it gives CASSFTQGYTEAFF. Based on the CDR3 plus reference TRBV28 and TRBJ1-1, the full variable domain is DVKVTQSSRYLVKRTGEKVFLECVQDMDHENMFWYRQDPGLGLRLIYFSYDVKMKEKGDIPEGYSVSREKKERFSLILESASTNQTSMYLCASSFTQGYTEAFFGQGTRLTVV.